The T cell receptor (beta chain) described here comes from a study of blood T cell repertoires in COVID-19. Study as a whole: There were acute and convalescent COVID-19 samples, and they came from the United States, Italy and Spain. T cells, B-cell-depleted T cells, or PBMCs supplied cDNA or gDNA.

This clone showed up just once. V dropped 5 bases and J dropped 2 bases, with 14 bases sitting between them. Per the germline V gene, CDR1 is SGHNT and CDR2 is YENEEA. The CDR3 sequence is 15 residues long. Original processing notes: Estimated nucleated cell counts came from reference gene primer amplification. TCRdb keeps only in-frame clones here, not all; method: immunoSEQ multiplex PCR. That table furnishes V, J and clone size, whereas the DNA furnished D and trimming. The sample includes about 140,000 clones, under 80% of them seen just once. Sequenced sample: peripheral blood. The chain employs TRBV11-3 and TRBJ2-3, with D perhaps TRBD1 (7 bases). This clonotype originated in an elderly man with acute or convalescent COVID-19. The CDR3 is CASSPGDSYTDTQYF. As DNA, the CDR3 is TGTGCCAGCAGCCCGGGGGACAGCTACACAGATACGCAGTATTTT.